The 6 T cell receptor beta chains below were found in one sample sequenced in a study of EBV T-cell therapy then PD-1 blockade in nasopharyngeal carcinoma. Here immunoSEQ multiplex PCR was the method, and the copy in TCRdb shows in-frame clones only, minus some. In the table there are roughly 20,000 clones, roughly 84% of which are singletons. Antigen specificity for these receptors is unknown. Treatment in this sample: AdE1-LMPpoly-expanded autologous EBV-specific T-cell therapy followed by anti-PD-1 nivolumab. The sequenced sample was CD8+ T cells from blood, obtained between days 25 and 35 from a patient whose treatment included autologous EBV-specific T cells and nivolumab. Source of these receptors: a man aged 40-49 years with nasopharyngeal carcinoma.

The count of this clone is one. The V gene is TRBV4-2, the J gene TRBJ1-5; D not certain. Germline V CDR1 and CDR2: LGHNA, YNFKEQ. Trimming took off 0 bases at V and 1 base at J, with 10 bases between the two ends. The CDR3 sequence is 16 residues long. This CDR3 reads CASSQDLGRSNQPQHF. The CDR3 bases are TGTGCCAGCAGCCAAGATTTAGGCCGGAGCAATCAGCCCCAGCATTTT.

The chain carries TRBV6-5 and TRBJ2-7; 10 nucleotides agree with TRBD1. J was trimmed by 2 bases and V by 0 bases; bases with no gene match: 1. Germline V gene lookup returns CDR1 MNHEY and CDR2 SVGAGI. The CDR3 is made up of 15 amino acids. As DNA, the CDR3 is TGTGCCAGCAGTTACTCGGACAGGGGGGCCTACGAGCAGTACTTC. Amino acid sequence: CASSYSDRGAYEQYF.

The chain combines TRBV12-3 or TRBV12-4 with TRBJ1-5, with TRBD1 as a possible D gene (6 bases). This CDR3 has 12 residues. Trimming removed 7 bases from V and 7 bases from J, with 11 bases in between. In DNA, the CDR3 is TGTGCCAGCACCACAGGGACGCAGCCCCAGCATTTT. Residues: CASTTGTQPQHF.

The rearrangement uses TRBV6-5 and TRBJ1-6; possible D gene TRBD1, 5 bases. Between the trimmed V and J ends, which lost 4 bases and 4 bases, there was a span of 11 bases. CDR3 length equals 15 residues. In germline, CDR1 is MNHEY, CDR2 SVGAGI. In DNA, the CDR3 is TGTGCCAGCAGTTCTACTGAGGGGTATAATTCACCCCTCCACTTT. This gives the protein CASSSTEGYNSPLHF.

V usage is TRBV4-2 and J usage is TRBJ1-3; D is perhaps TRBD1 (6 bases). The CDR3 extends over 16 amino acids. Germline CDR1 LGHNA, CDR2 YNFKEQ. V lost 0 bases and J 4 bases, leaving 13 bases between the germline ends. The CDR3: CASSQDSQGPGNTIYF. CDR3 DNA: TGTGCCAGCAGCCAAGATTCCCAGGGGCCGGGAAACACCATATATTTT.

This chain uses TRBV15 with TRBJ2-7, with 8 bases aligning to TRBD1. CDR3 length equals 14 residues. The J segment lost 7 bases and the V segment lost 3 bases, leaving 8 bases of the junction unmatched. Germline V gene data show CDR1 as LNHNV and CDR2 as YYDKDF (reference sequence). The CDR3 sequence is CATSRDREVDEQYF. The CDR3 DNA sequence: TGTGCCACCAGCAGGGACAGGGAGGTGGATGAGCAGTACTTC.